The subject of this entry is one T cell receptor beta chain. What it binds is not known. The read finishes 3 residues shy of the CDR3 end, and the germline J gene is used to complete it. The sample belongs to a study of T cell clonality in common variable immunodeficiency. CVID meant reduced serum IgG, IgA and/or IgM plus specific antibody deficiency. There are 11 residues in the CDR3. Germline assignment: CDR1 SEHNR and CDR2 FQNEAQ (reference sequence). Study observations and caveats: CVID subjects shared fewer TCRbeta clones than healthy controls did. Common variable immunodeficiency TCR beta sequences reportedly had fewer deletions and N-nucleotide insertions.

Data came from immunoSEQ multiplex PCR; TCRdb stores just in-frame clones and leaves some out. The specimen has around 13,000 clones, none found just once. The rearrangement uses TRBV7-9 and TRBJ1-2; D not certain. Sequencing was done on a sample of peripheral blood mononuclear cells. The sequence was obtained from a human donor with common variable immunodeficiency. The CDR3 loop is CASSLARGYTF. The CDR3 bases that were read are TGTGCCAGCAGCTTAGCGAGGGGC.